This passage covers 3 T cell receptor beta chains from one sample sequenced in a study of OX40 agonist ivuxolimab in advanced cancers. Method: immunoSEQ multiplex PCR; TCRdb's copy keeps in-frame clones and lacks some. The repertoire holds tens of thousands of clones, with about 77% as singletons. This specimen consisted of CD4+ or CD8+ T cells sorted from blood, obtained in a trial of the OX40 agonist ivuxolimab. The receptor set was obtained from an adult with an advanced solid tumor such as melanoma, head and neck, liver or kidney cancer.

CDR3 nucleotide sequence: TGTGCCAGCAGCTTAGCCCACCCCTACGAGCAGTACTTC. It codes for CASSLAHPYEQYF. J is TRBJ2-7 and V is TRBV11-2; D ambiguous. Germline V gives CDR1 SGHAT, CDR2 FQNNGV. The length of the CDR3 is 13 residues. V dropped 1 base and J dropped 2 bases, with 6 bases sitting between them.

The gene calls are TRBV10-1 and TRBJ1-6; D ambiguous. Trimming left V 8 bases short and J 9 bases short, with 14 bases between. The CDR3 runs to 13 residues. Germline V gene data show CDR1 as WNHNN and CDR2 as SYGVQD (reference sequence). The DNA of the CDR3 is TGCGCCAGCCAGAGCCTAATAGGTTCACCCCTCCACTTT. As protein: CASQSLIGSPLHF.

The chain is built from TRBV5-4 and TRBJ2-5; 8 bases map to TRBD1. CDR3 length equals 15 residues. V shed 3 bases, J shed 3 bases, and the junction held 7 bases outside the gene matches. Germline-derived CDR1 and CDR2 are SGHNT and YYREEE (reference sequence). The CDR3 DNA sequence: TGTGCCAGCAGCTCAACCGGGACAGGTGAAGAGACCCAGTACTTC. Translation gives CASSSTGTGEETQYF.